This is a list of T cell receptor beta chains from one sample in a study of CXCR3-negative and CXCR3-positive naive CD8 T cells. TCRdb reanalyzed the 5' RACE reads, giving one entry per CDR3 protein sequence and no DNA. The repertoire shows some 100,000 distinct CDR3 sequences; the top ten hold about 0.35%. The sequencing sample was made of naive CXCR3+ CD8+ T cells from blood. The receptors come from a human donor in good health. Some clones in this sample may be carry-over from other donors' samples. Each CDR3 is given with its conserved first and last residue.

cdr3_aa: CSVVAGPYEQYF; v_call: TRBV29-1; cdr3_length: 12; j_call: TRBJ2-7
cdr3_aa: CASSSQDPPVAKNIQYF; v_call: TRBV7-9; cdr3_length: 17; j_call: TRBJ2-4
cdr3_aa: CSATRTGGNSYNSPLHF; v_call: TRBV20-1; cdr3_length: 17; j_call: TRBJ1-6
cdr3_aa: CASSFSLETSYEQYF; v_call: TRBV7-9; cdr3_length: 15; j_call: TRBJ2-7
cdr3_aa: CASSFEGGLAGRNEQFF; v_call: TRBV11-3; cdr3_length: 17; j_call: TRBJ2-1
cdr3_aa: CASSHPLGPNTEAFF; v_call: TRBV4-1; cdr3_length: 15; j_call: TRBJ1-1
cdr3_aa: CASSETGGFVDTQYF; v_call: TRBV2; cdr3_length: 15; j_call: TRBJ2-3
cdr3_aa: CASSQDDGTGAYEQYF; v_call: TRBV4-2; cdr3_length: 16; j_call: TRBJ2-7
cdr3_aa: CASSSSIHEQYF; v_call: TRBV9; cdr3_length: 12; j_call: TRBJ2-7
cdr3_aa: CASSFQGMNTEAFF; v_call: TRBV28; cdr3_length: 14; j_call: TRBJ1-1
cdr3_aa: CASSQDGVGYTF; v_call: TRBV4-1; cdr3_length: 12; j_call: TRBJ1-2
cdr3_aa: CASSYRYPYGETQYF; v_call: TRBV13; cdr3_length: 15; j_call: TRBJ2-5
cdr3_aa: CASRSLSDRVSYEQYF; v_call: TRBV6-6; cdr3_length: 16; j_call: TRBJ2-7
cdr3_aa: CSASWSGFPNEEFF; v_call: TRBV20-1; cdr3_length: 14; j_call: TRBJ2-1
cdr3_aa: CASGGILEETQYF; v_call: TRBV7-9; cdr3_length: 13; j_call: TRBJ2-5
cdr3_aa: CSARVVRFTEAFF; v_call: TRBV20-1; cdr3_length: 13; j_call: TRBJ1-1
cdr3_aa: CSGTGTGSYEQYF; v_call: TRBV29-1; cdr3_length: 13; j_call: TRBJ2-7